This T cell receptor (beta chain) was recorded in a study of T cell responses to AZD1222 COVID-19 vaccine. Findings and caveats of the study: All repertoire sampling was performed exclusively after the peak T cell response. Of spike-specific TCRs, nearly half reportedly target regions left unmutated in variants. Only 5 or 6 people who got AZD1222 tested seropositive at baseline.

TCRdb's copy holds only in-frame clones and misses some; the assay was immunoSEQ multiplex PCR. The sample carries approximately 89,000 clones, nearly 90% recorded once. The CDR3 spans 13 residues. V gave up 4 bases and J gave up 5 bases, with 11 bases separating them. Germline V gene data show CDR1 as SGHTA and CDR2 as FQGNSA. As to this clone: Its antigen is currently unknown.

The rearrangement joins TRBV7-2 to TRBJ2-5; D is unclear. This sequence originates from an adult in good health. The sample consisted of peripheral blood, taken on day 0 of AZD1222 vaccination. This CDR3 reads CASSSGRVETQYF. The CDR3 nucleotides read TGTGCCAGCAGCTCAGGCCGGGTGGAGACCCAGTACTTC.